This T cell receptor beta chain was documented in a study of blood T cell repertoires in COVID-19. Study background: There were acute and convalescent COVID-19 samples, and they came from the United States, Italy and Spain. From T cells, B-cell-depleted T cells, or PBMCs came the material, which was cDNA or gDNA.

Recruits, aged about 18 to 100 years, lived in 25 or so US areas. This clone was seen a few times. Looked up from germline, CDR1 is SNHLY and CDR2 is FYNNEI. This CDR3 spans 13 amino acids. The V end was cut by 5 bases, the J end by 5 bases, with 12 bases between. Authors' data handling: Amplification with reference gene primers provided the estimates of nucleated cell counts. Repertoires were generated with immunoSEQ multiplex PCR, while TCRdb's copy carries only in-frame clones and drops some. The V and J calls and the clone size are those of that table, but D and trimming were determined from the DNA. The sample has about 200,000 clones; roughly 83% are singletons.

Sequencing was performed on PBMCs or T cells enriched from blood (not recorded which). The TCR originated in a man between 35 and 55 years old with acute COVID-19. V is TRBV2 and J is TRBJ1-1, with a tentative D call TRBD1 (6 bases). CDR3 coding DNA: TGTGCCAGCAGTAGAAACAGGGAGACTGAAGCTTTCTTT. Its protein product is CASSRNRETEAFF.